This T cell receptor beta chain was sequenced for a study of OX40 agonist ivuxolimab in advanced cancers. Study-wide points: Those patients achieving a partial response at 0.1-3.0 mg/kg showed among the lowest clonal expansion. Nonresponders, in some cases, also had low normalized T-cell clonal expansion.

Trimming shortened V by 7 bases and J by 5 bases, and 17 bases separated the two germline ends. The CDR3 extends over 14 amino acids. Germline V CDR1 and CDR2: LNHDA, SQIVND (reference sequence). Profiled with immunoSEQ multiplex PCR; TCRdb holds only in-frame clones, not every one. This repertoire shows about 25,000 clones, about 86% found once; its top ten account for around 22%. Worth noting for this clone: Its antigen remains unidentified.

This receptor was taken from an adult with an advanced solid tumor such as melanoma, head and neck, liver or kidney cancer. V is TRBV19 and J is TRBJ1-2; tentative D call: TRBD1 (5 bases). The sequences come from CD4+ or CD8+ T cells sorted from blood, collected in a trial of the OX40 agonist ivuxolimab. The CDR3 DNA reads TGTGCCAGTAATACTTGGGGCGCCGGGTATGGCTACACCTTC. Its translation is CASNTWGAGYGYTF. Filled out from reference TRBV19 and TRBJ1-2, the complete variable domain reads DGGITQSPKYLFRKEGQNVTLSCEQNLNHDAMYWYRQDPGQGLRLIYYSQIVNDFQKGDIAEGYSVSREKKESFPLTVTSAQKNPTAFYLCASNTWGAGYGYTFGSGTRLTVV.